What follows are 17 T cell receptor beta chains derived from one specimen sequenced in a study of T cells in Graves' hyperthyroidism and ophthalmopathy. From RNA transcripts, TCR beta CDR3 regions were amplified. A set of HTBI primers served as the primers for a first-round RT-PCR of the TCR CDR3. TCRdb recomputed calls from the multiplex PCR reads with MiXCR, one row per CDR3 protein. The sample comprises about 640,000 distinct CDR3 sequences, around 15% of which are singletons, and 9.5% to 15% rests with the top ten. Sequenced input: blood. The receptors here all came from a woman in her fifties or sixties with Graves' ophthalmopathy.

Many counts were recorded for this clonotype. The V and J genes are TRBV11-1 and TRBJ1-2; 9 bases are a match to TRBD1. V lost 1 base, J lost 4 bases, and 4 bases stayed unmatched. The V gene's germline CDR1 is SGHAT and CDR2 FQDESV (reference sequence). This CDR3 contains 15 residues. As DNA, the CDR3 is TGTGCCAGCAGCTTAGAGGGACAGGGCACCTATGGCTACACCTTC. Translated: CASSLEGQGTYGYTF.

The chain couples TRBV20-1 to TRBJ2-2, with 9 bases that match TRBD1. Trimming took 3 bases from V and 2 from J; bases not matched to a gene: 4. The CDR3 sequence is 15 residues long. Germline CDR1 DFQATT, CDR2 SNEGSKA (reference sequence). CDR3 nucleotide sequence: TGCAGTGCTAGGGGGACAGGGATAAACACCGGGGAGCTGTTTTTT. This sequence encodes CSARGTGINTGELFF.

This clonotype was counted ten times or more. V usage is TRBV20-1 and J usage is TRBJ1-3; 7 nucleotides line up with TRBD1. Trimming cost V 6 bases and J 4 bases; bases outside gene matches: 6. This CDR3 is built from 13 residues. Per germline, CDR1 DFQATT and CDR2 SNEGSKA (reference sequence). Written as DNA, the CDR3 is TGCAGTGCGGCCGGGACAGTAGGAAACACCATATATTTT. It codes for CSAAGTVGNTIYF.

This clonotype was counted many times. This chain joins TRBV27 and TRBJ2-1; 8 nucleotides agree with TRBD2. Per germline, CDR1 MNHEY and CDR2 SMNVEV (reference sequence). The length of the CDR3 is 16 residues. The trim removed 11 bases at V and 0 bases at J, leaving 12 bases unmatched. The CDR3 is CAAGGSGSISYNEQFF. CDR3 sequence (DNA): TGTGCCGCCGGGGGGAGCGGGAGTATCTCCTACAATGAGCAGTTCTTC.

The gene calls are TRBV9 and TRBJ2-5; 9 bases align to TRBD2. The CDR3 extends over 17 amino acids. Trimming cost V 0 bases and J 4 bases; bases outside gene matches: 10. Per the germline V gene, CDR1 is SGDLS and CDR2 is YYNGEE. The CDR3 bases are TGTGCCAGCAGCGTAGTAATGGCGGGAGGGCCGACAGAGACCCAGTACTTC. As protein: CASSVVMAGGPTETQYF.

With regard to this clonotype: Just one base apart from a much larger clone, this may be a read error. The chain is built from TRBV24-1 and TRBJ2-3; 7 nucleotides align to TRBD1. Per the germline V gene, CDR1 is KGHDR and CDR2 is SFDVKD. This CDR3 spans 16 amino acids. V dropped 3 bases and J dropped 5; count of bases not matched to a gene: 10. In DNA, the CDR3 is TGTGCCACCAGTGATAGATCACAGGGGAGACAAGATACGCAGTATTTT. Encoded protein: CATSDRSQGRQDTQYF.

The CDR3 DNA sequence: TGCAGTGCTAGAGTAAGGGGGCAAGCTGGAAACACCATATATTTT. Its translation: CSARVRGQAGNTIYF. The chain carries TRBV20-1 and TRBJ1-3; 7 positions agree with TRBD1. With V trimmed by 1 base and J by 2 bases, 5 bases remained unmatched. The CDR3 spans 15 residues. CDR1 is DFQATT, CDR2 SNEGSKA, per germline (reference sequence).

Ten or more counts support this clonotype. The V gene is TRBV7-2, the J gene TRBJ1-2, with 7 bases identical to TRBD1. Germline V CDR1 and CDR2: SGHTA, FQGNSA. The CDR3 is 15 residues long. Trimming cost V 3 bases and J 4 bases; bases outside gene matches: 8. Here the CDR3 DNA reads TGTGCCAGCAGCTTGCTTGACAGGGAAATCTATGGCTACACCTTC. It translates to CASSLLDREIYGYTF.

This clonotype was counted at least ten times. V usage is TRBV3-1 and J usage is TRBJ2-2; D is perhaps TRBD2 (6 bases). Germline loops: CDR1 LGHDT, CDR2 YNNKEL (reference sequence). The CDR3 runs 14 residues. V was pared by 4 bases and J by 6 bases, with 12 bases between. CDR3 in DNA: TGTGCCAGCAGCCTGACGGGCGGGGCCGGGGAGCTGTTTTTT. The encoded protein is CASSLTGGAGELFF.

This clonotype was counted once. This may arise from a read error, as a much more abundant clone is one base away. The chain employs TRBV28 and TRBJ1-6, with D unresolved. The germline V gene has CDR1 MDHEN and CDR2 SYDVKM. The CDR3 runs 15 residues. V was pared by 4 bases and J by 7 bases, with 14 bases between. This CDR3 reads CASSWAGFVNSPLHF. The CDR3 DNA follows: TGTGCCAGCAGTTGGGCAGGATTTGTGAATTCACCCCTCCACTTT.

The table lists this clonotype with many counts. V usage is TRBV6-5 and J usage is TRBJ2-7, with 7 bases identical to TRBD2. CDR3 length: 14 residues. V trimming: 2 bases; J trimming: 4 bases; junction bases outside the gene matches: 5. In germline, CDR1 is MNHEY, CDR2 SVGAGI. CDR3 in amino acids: CASSYATSYYEQYF. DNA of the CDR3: TGTGCCAGCAGTTACGCGACTAGCTATTACGAGCAGTACTTC.

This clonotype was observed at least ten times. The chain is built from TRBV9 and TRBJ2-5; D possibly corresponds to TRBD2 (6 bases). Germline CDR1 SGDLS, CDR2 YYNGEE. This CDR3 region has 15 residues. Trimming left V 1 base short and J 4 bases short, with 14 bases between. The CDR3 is CASSVSTGAGETQYF. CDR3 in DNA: TGTGCCAGCAGCGTATCCACGGGAGCGGGAGAGACCCAGTACTTC.

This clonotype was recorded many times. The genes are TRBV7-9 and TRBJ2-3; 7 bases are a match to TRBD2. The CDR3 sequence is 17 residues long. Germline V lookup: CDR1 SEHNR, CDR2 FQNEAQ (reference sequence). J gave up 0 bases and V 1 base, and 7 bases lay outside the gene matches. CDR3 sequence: CASSLGGVAGSTDTQYF. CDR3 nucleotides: TGTGCCAGCAGCTTAGGAGGCGTAGCGGGTAGCACAGATACGCAGTATTTT.

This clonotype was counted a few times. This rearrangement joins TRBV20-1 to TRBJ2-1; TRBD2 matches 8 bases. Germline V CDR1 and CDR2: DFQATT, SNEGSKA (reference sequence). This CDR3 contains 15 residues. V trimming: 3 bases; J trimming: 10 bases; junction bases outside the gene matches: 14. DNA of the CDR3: TGCAGTGCTAGGGGGGGGACCGGGAGGGCGGGAGAGCAGTTCTTC. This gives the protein CSARGGTGRAGEQFF.

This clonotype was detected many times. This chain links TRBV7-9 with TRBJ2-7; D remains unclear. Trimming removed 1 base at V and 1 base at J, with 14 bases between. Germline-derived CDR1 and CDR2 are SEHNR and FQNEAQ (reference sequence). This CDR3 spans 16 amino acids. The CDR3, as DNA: TGTGCCAGCAGCTTAGTAGAGGTTTCCACATCCTACGAGCAGTACTTC. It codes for CASSLVEVSTSYEQYF.

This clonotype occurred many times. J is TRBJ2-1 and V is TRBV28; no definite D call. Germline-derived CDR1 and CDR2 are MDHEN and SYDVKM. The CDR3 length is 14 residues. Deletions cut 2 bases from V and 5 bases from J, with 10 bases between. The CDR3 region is CASSLGWPNNEQFF. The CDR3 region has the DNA TGTGCCAGCAGTTTAGGATGGCCAAACAATGAGCAGTTCTTC.

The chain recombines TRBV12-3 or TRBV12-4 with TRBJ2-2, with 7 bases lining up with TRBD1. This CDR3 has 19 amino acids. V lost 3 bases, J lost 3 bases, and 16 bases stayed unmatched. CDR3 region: CASSFSYNGDSSHTGELFF. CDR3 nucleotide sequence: TGTGCCAGCAGTTTTAGTTATAATGGGGACAGTTCACACACCGGGGAGCTGTTTTTT.